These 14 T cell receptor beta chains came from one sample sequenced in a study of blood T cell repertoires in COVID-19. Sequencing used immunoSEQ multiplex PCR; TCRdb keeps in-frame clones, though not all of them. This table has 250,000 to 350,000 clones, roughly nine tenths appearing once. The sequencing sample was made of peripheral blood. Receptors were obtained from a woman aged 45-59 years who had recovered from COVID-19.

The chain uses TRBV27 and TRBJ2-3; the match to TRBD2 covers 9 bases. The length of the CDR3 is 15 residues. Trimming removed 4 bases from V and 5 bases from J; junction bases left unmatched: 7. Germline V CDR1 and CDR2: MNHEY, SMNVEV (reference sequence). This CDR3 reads CASSSPGSGRDTQYF. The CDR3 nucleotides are TGTGCCAGCAGTTCTCCGGGTAGCGGGAGAGATACGCAGTATTTT.

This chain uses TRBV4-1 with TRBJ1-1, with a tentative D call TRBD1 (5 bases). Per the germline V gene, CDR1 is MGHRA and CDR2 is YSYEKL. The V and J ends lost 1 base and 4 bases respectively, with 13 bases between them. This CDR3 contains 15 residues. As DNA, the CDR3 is TGCGCCAGCAGCCAAGGGCAGGGTAAGGGCACTGAAGCTTTCTTT. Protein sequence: CASSQGQGKGTEAFF.

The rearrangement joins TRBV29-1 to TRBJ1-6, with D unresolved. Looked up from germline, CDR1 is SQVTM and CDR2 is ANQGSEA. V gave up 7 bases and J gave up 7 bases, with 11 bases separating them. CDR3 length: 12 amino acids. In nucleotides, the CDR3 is TGCAGCGCCCAAGAAGCAAATTCACCCCTCCACTTT. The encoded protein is CSAQEANSPLHF.

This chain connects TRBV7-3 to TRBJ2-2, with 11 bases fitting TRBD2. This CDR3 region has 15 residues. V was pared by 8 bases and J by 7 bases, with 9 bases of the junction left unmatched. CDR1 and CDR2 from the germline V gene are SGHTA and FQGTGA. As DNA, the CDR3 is TGTGCCAGCGGAACTAGCGGGGGCGCCGACGGGGAGCTGTTTTTT. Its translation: CASGTSGGADGELFF.

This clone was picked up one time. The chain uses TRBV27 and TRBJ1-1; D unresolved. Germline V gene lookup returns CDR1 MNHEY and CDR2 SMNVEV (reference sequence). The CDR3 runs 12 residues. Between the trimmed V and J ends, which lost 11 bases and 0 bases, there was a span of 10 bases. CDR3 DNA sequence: TGTGCCCAGCGGGGAGTGAACACTGAAGCTTTCTTT. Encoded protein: CAQRGVNTEAFF.

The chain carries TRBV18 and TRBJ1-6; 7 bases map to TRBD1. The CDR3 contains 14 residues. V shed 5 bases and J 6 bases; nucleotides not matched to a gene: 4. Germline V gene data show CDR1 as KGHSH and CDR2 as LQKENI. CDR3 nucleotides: TGTGCCAGCTCAAGAGACAGGGTTAATTCACCCCTCCACTTT. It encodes CASSRDRVNSPLHF. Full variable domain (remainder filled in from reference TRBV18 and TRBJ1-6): NAGVMQNPRHLVRRRGQEARLRCSPMKGHSHVYWYRQLPEEGLKFMVYLQKENIIDESGMPKERFSAEFPKEGPSILRIQQVVRGDSAAYFCASSRDRVNSPLHFGNGTRLTVT.

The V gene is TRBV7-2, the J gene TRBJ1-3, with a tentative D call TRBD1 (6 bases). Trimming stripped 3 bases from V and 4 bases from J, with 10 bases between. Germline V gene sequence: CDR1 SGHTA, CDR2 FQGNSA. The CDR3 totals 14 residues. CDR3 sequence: CASSFGGLGNTIYF. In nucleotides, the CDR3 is TGTGCCAGCAGCTTCGGGGGGCTCGGAAACACCATATATTTT. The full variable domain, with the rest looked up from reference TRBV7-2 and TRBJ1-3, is GAGVSQSPSNKVTEKGKDVELRCDPISGHTALYWYRQSLGQGLEFLIYFQGNSAPDKSGLPSDRFSAERTGGSVSTLTIQRTQQEDSAVYLCASSFGGLGNTIYFGEGSWLTVV.

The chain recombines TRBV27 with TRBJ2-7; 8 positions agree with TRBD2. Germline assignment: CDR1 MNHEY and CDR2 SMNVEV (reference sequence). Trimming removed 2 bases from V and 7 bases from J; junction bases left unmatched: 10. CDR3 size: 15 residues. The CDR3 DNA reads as TGTGCCAGCAGTTTAATTTCCGGGAGGGCCGATGAGCAGTACTTC. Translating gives CASSLISGRADEQYF.

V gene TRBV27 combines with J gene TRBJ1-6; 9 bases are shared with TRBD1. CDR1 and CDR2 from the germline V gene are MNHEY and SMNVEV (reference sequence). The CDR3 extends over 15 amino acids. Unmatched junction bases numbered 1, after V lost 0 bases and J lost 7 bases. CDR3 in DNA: TGTGCCAGCAGTTTATCGACAGGGGGGAATTCACCCCTCCACTTT. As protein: CASSLSTGGNSPLHF.

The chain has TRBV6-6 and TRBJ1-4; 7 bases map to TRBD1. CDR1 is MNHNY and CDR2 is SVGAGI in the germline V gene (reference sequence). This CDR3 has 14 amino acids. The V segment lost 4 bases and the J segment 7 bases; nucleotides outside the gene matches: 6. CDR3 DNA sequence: TGTGCCAGCAGTTCGACAGGGATCACTGAAAAACTGTTTTTT. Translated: CASSSTGITEKLFF.

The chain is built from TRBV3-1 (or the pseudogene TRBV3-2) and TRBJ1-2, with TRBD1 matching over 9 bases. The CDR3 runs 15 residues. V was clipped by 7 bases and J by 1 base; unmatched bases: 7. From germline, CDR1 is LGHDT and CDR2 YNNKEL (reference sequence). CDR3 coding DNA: TGTGCCAGCACCCTTGGGACAGGGAGTAACTATGGCTACACCTTC. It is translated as CASTLGTGSNYGYTF.

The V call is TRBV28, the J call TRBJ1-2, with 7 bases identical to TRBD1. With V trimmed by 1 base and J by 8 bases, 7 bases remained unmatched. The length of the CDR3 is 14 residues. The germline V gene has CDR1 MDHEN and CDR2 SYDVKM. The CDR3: CASSLLTGSEGYTF. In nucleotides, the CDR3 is TGTGCCAGCAGTTTATTGACAGGGTCCGAGGGCTACACCTTC.

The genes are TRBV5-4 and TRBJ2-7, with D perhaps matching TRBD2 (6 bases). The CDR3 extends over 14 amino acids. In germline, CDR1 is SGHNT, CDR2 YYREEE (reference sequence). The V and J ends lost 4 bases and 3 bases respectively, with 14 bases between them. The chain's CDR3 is CASSQGGASYEQYF. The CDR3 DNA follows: TGTGCCAGCAGCCAGGGCGGGGCCAGCTACGAGCAGTACTTC.

The CDR3 coding sequence is TGCGCCAGCAGCCAAGATCGGGGAGCGGGCACTGAAGCTTTCTTT. This codes for CASSQDRGAGTEAFF. This sequence joins TRBV4-1 and TRBJ1-1; no firm D call. This CDR3 is 15 amino acids long. In germline, CDR1 is MGHRA, CDR2 YSYEKL. Trimming shortened V by 0 bases and J by 4 bases, and 12 bases separated the two germline ends.